A few counts support the clone carrying this T cell receptor beta chain. Antigen specificity is unknown. This sample is part of a study of T-cell memory formation after mild COVID-19. In the study overall: TCR clusters largely stayed donor specific. Study results and limitations: Detection of some responders pre-infection suggested pre-existing cross-reactive memory T cells participated. Later expanders leaned CD4+, whereas clones that contracted between day 15 and 85 were balanced CD4/CD8.

J gave up 5 bases and V 2 bases, and 18 bases lay outside the gene matches. Germline-derived CDR1 and CDR2 are MNHEY and SVGEGT. The CDR3 has 19 amino acids. TCRdb re-derived calls from the 5' RACE reads in MiXCR, one entry per CDR3 protein. The data show about 82,000 distinct CDR3 sequences, less than 15% seen once. J is TRBJ2-5 and V is TRBV6-2 or TRBV6-3; TRBD1 matches 9 bases. Sequenced: PBMCs or a T cell subset sorted from them (not recorded which). This receptor was obtained from a man between 18 and 35 years old who had mild COVID-19 (a few samples of this study predate the infection). Cell type and time point are not known. The CDR3 region is CASSYVGQGSPYPPETQYF. CDR3 nucleotides: TGTGCCAGCAGTTACGTGGGACAGGGATCACCCTACCCACCGGAGACCCAGTACTTC.